The next 8 T cell receptor beta chains were all read from a single sample in a study of T cell responses to AZD1222 COVID-19 vaccine. Sequenced by immunoSEQ multiplex PCR; TCRdb stores in-frame clones only, minus some. The table lists some 200,000 clones, about 90% of them singletons. Material: peripheral blood, obtained on day 0 of AZD1222 vaccination. The receptors shown here come from an adult in good health.

This clone was observed many times. The rearrangement uses TRBV5-1 and TRBJ2-1; possibly TRBD1 for D (6 bases). The CDR3 has 15 amino acids. Germline CDR1 reads SGHRS; CDR2 reads YFSETQ. V was trimmed by 3 bases and J by 8 bases, leaving 18 bases between them. CDR3 amino acids: CASSSTGWSMDEQFF. In DNA, the CDR3 is TGCGCCAGCAGCTCTACAGGGTGGTCTATGGATGAGCAGTTCTTC.

The V gene is TRBV6-5, the J gene TRBJ2-7; TRBD1 matches at 7 bases. J gave up 7 bases and V 2 bases, and 14 bases lay outside the gene matches. Germline assignment: CDR1 MNHEY and CDR2 SVGAGI. This CDR3 is built from 16 residues. The CDR3 is CASSYIGQGVSGEQYF. The DNA for the CDR3 is TGTGCCAGCAGTTACATAGGGCAGGGGGTTTCGGGAGAGCAGTACTTC.

In nucleotides, the CDR3 is TGTGCCAGCAGCTGGGGGGTGACTAGCGGGACATTGAATTCGGGCGAGCAGTACTTC. Translating it yields CASSWGVTSGTLNSGEQYF. V is TRBV5-4 and J is TRBJ2-7; TRBD2 matches 11 bases. The CDR3 totals 19 residues. V lost 3 bases to trimming and J lost 6 bases; unmatched junction nucleotides: 20. CDR1 and CDR2 (germline): SGHNT, YYREEE (reference sequence). The full variable domain, in which reference TRBV5-4 and TRBJ2-7 provide the parts outside the CDR3, is ETGVTQSPTHLIKTRGQQVTLRCSSQSGHNTVSWYQQALGQGPQFIFQYYREEENGRGNFPPRFSGLQFPNYSSELNVNALELDDSALYLCASSWGVTSGTLNSGEQYFGPGTRLTVT.

The chain has TRBV15 and TRBJ1-2; TRBD1 agrees at 12 bases. Per germline, CDR1 LNHNV and CDR2 YYDKDF (reference sequence). The length of the CDR3 is 17 residues. V was pared by 0 bases and J by 6 bases, with 8 bases of the junction left unmatched. CDR3 region: CATSRDRGTGGVDGYTF. The CDR3 coding sequence is TGTGCCACCAGCAGAGATCGGGGGACAGGGGGCGTCGATGGCTACACCTTC.

The chain recombines TRBV28 with TRBJ1-5; D is unresolved. The V end lost 6 bases, the J end lost 5 bases, and 29 bases lay between the germline ends. CDR3 length: 19 residues. Per the germline V gene, CDR1 is MDHEN and CDR2 is SYDVKM. CDR3 nucleotide sequence: TGTGCCAGCAGCGAGTTAGGATCCATCTCATTACTAGTATATCAGCCCCAGCATTTT. Amino acids: CASSELGSISLLVYQPQHF.

The genes are TRBV7-9 and TRBJ1-2; a weak D match, TRBD1 (6 bases). The CDR3 extends over 16 amino acids. Germline V gene sequence: CDR1 SEHNR, CDR2 FQNEAQ (reference sequence). Trimming took 5 bases from V and 1 from J, leaving 17 bases between them. CDR3 loop: CASSPERTDFNYGYTF. The CDR3 coding sequence is TGTGCCAGCAGCCCAGAGCGGACAGATTTTAACTATGGCTACACCTTC.

This chain connects TRBV19 to TRBJ2-5, with 12 bases fitting TRBD1. The CDR3 has 17 amino acids. The junction had 11 bases not matched to a gene; V was cut back by 5 bases and J by 4 bases. Per the germline V gene, CDR1 is LNHDA and CDR2 is SQIVND (reference sequence). The CDR3 DNA reads as TGTGCCAGTAGTCAACACCATCCGGGACAGGGGGCAGAGACCCAGTACTTC. It specifies CASSQHHPGQGAETQYF.

The CDR3 DNA is TGTGCCAGCAGCTTGGGGCAGACTAGCGGGAGTTCGGAGCAGTACTTC. Translated: CASSLGQTSGSSEQYF. V usage is TRBV5-6 and J usage is TRBJ2-7; 12 nucleotides line up with TRBD2. This CDR3 has 16 residues. The germline V gene has CDR1 SGHDT and CDR2 YYEEEE. V trimming: 0 bases; J trimming: 7 bases; junction bases outside the gene matches: 8.